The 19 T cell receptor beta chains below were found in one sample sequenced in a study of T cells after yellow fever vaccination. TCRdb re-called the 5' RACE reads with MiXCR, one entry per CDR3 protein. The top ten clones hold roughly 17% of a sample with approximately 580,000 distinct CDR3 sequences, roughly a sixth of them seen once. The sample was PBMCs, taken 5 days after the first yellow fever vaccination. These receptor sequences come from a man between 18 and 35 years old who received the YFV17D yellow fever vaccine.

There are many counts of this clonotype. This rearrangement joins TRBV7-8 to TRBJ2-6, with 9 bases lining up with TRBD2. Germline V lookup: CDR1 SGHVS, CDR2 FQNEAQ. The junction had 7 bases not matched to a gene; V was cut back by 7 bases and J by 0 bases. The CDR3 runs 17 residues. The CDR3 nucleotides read TGTGCCAGCAATAGACTAGCGGCTAACTCTGGGGCCAACGTCCTGACTTTC. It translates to CASNRLAANSGANVLTF.

Written as DNA, the CDR3 is TGTGCCAGCGCCGGGACTAGCGGGGTCGAGCAGTTCTTC. As protein: CASAGTSGVEQFF. V and J are TRBV2 and TRBJ2-1; 13 bases are a match to TRBD2. V lost 8 bases, J lost 10 bases, and 5 bases stayed unmatched. The CDR3 sequence is 13 residues long. CDR1 and CDR2 (germline): SNHLY, FYNNEI.

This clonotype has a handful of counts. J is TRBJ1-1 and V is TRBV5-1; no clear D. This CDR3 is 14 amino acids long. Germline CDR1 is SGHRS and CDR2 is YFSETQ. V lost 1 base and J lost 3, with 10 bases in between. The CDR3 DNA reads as TGCGCCAGCAGCTTGTTGGGGTATCACACTGAAGCTTTCTTT. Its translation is CASSLLGYHTEAFF. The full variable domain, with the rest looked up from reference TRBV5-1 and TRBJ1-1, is KAGVTQTPRYLIKTRGQQVTLSCSPISGHRSVSWYQQTPGQGLQFLFEYFSETQRNKGNFPGRFSGRQFSNSRSEMNVSTLELGDSALYLCASSLLGYHTEAFFGQGTRLTVV.

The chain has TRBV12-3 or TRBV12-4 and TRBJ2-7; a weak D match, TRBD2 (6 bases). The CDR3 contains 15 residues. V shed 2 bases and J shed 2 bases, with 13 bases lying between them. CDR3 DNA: TGTGCCAGCAGTTTATCGGGGGACGGGACCTACGAGCAGTACTTC. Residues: CASSLSGDGTYEQYF.

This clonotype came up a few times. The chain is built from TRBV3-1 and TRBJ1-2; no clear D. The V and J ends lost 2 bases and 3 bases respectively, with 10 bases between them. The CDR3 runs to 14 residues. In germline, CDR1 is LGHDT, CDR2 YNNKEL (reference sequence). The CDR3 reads CASSQLWNYYGYTF. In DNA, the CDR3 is TGTGCCAGCAGCCAACTATGGAACTACTATGGCTACACCTTC.

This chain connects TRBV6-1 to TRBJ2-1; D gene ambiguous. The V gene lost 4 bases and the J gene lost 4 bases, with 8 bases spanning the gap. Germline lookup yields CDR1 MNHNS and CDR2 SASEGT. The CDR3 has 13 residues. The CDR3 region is CASSARYYNEQFF. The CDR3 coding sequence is TGTGCCAGCAGTGCCAGGTATTACAATGAGCAGTTCTTC.

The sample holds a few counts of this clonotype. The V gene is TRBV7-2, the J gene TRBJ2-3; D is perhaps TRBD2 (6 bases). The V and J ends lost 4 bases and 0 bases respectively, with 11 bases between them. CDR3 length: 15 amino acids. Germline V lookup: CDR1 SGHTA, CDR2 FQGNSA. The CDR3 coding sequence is TGTGCCAGCAGCTCATCGGGGGTTAGCACAGATACGCAGTATTTT. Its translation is CASSSSGVSTDTQYF.

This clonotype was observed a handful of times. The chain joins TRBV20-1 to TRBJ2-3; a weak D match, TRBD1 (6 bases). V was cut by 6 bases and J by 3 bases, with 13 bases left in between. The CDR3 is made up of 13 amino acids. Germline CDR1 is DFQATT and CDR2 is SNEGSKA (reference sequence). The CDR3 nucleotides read TGCAGTGCCCGGGACATACCAACAGATACGCAGTATTTT. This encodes CSARDIPTDTQYF.

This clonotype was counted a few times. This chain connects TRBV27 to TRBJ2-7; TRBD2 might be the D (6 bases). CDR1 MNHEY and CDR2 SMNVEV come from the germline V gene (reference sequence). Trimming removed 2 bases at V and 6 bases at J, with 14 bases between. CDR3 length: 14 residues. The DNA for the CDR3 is TGTGCCAGCAGTTTAAACCCTACTAGCTCCGAGCAGTACTTC. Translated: CASSLNPTSSEQYF.

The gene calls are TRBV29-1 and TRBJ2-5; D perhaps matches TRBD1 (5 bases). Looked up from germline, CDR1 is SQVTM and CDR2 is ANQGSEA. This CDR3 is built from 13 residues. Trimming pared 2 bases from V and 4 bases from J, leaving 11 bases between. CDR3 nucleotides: TGCAGCGTTGAACCGAGTCAGGGAGAGACCCAGTACTTC. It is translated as CSVEPSQGETQYF.

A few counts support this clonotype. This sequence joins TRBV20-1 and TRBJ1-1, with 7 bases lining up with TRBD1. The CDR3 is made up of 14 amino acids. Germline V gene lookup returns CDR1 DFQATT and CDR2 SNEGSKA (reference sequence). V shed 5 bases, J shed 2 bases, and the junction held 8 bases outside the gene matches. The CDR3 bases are TGCAGTGCTCCCAAACAGGGGTATAACACTGAAGCTTTCTTT. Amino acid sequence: CSAPKQGYNTEAFF.

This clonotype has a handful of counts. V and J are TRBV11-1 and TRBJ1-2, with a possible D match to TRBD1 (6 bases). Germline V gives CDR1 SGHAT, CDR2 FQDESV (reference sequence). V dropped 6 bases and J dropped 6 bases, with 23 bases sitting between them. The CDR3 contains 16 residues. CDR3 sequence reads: CASRWTAGEDPDGYTF. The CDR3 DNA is TGTGCCAGCAGGTGGACAGCAGGGGAGGATCCGGATGGCTACACCTTC.

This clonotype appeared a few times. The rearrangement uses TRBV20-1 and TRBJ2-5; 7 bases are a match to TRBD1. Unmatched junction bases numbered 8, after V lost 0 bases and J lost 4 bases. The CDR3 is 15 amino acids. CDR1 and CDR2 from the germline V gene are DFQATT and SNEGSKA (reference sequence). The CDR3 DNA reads TGCAGTGCTAGAGATCGTGTTAAGGGGGCAGAGACCCAGTACTTC. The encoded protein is CSARDRVKGAETQYF.

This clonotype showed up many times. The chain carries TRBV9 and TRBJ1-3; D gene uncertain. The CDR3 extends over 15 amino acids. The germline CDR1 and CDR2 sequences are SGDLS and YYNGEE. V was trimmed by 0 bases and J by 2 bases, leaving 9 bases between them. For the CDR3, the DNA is TGTGCCAGCAGCGTAGAGGTCGGGGCTGGAAACACCATATATTTT. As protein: CASSVEVGAGNTIYF.

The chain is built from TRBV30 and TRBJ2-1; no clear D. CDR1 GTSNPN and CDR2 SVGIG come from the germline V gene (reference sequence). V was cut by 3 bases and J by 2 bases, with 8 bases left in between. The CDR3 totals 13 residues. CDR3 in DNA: TGTGCCTGGAGCGGTAGTACCTACAATGAGCAGTTCTTC. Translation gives CAWSGSTYNEQFF.

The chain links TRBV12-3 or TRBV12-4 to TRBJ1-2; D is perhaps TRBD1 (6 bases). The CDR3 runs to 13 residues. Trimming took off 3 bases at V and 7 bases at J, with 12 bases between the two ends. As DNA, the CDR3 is TGTGCCAGCAGTTTGGGGCACAGGGCTGGCTACACCTTC. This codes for CASSLGHRAGYTF.

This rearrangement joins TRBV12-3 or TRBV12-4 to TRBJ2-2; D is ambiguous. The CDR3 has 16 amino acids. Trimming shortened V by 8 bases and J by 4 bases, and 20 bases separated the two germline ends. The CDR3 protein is CASRPALLSPTGELFF. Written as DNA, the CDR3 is TGTGCCAGCCGCCCCGCCCTTTTAAGCCCCACCGGGGAGCTGTTTTTT.

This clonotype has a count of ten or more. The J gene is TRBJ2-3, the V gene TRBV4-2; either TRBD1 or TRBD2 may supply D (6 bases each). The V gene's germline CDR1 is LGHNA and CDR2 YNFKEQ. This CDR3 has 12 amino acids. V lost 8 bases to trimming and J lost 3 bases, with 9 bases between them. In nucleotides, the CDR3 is TGTGCCAGCCGGGGGCCGACAGATACGCAGTATTTT. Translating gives CASRGPTDTQYF.

The CDR3 sequence: CATSEITQPGQDSTGELFF. CDR3 in DNA: TGTGCCACCAGTGAGATCACCCAACCGGGACAGGACTCCACCGGGGAGCTGTTTTTT. V and J are TRBV24-1 and TRBJ2-2; 8 nucleotides align to TRBD1. Germline CDR1 KGHDR, CDR2 SFDVKD. The CDR3 is 19 residues long. V lost 4 bases and J lost 4; bases outside the gene matches: 16.